This T cell receptor (beta chain) was sequenced during a study of tumor and adjacent non-tumor tissue in lung cancer. Study-level findings and limits: Normal lung showed higher cumulative top 100 clone frequency than tumor.

A modified ARM-PCR protocol with three rounds of nested PCR amplified TCRbeta. TCRdb itself ran the multiplex PCR reads through MiXCR, one entry per CDR3 protein. The repertoire has around 99,000 distinct CDR3 sequences, more than 60% of them found once; the top ten carry more than 35%. This sample's RNA came from whole unsorted tissue. Donors were chemotherapy-naive, newly diagnosed lung cancer surgical patients in China, August–late 2014. V lost 7 bases, J lost 4 bases, and 16 bases lay in between. Germline lookup yields CDR1 MNHEY and CDR2 SVGEGT. CDR3 length equals 14 residues. Remarks on this clonotype: No antigen is known for it.

The source is an older woman with non-small cell lung cancer. V gene TRBV6-2 or TRBV6-3 combines with J gene TRBJ2-5; D is unresolved. The sequenced sample was lung tumor tissue. The CDR3 loop reads CASKKTAQLETQYF. CDR3 nucleotides: TGTGCCAGCAAAAAAACTGCTCAACTAGAGACCCAGTACTTC.